These 18 T cell receptor beta chains share one sample of origin, sequenced in a study of blood T cell repertoires in COVID-19. Data came from immunoSEQ multiplex PCR; TCRdb stores just in-frame clones and leaves some out. The top ten hold approximately 10% of the sample, which has about 200,000 clones, 70% to 90% seen once. The material sequenced was peripheral blood. The receptors were sampled from a woman aged 45-60 years with COVID-19, enrolled during active disease.

The chain employs TRBV19 and TRBJ2-2; weak D call: TRBD1 (5 bases). Germline V gene sequence: CDR1 LNHDA, CDR2 SQIVND (reference sequence). The CDR3 is 14 amino acids. The germline V and J ends were trimmed by 8 bases and 0 bases, with 10 bases remaining between them. The CDR3 region has the DNA TGTGCCAGTTCCCGACAGACGAACACCGGGGAGCTGTTTTTT. This gives the protein CASSRQTNTGELFF.

This clone has a handful of counts. CDR3: CAWSRYRTQNSPLHF. The CDR3 region has the DNA TGTGCCTGGAGTCGCTACAGAACCCAAAATTCACCCCTCCACTTT. The chain carries TRBV30 and TRBJ1-6; D ambiguous. This CDR3 has 15 residues. V lost 2 bases, J lost 7 bases, and 15 bases lay in between. In germline, CDR1 is GTSNPN, CDR2 SVGIG (reference sequence).

V is TRBV11-2 and J is TRBJ2-3; D is possibly TRBD2 (5 bases). The CDR3 spans 15 residues. Germline V gives CDR1 SGHAT, CDR2 FQNNGV. V lost 2 bases and J lost 0, with 9 bases in between. The CDR3 DNA is TGTGCCAGCAGCTTACCGGGGTCTAGCACAGATACGCAGTATTTT. Translation gives CASSLPGSSTDTQYF.

V is TRBV28 and J is TRBJ2-7, with TRBD2 as a possible D gene (6 bases). CDR1 and CDR2 (germline): MDHEN, SYDVKM. CDR3 size: 15 residues. Trimming stripped 6 bases from V and 0 bases from J, with 15 bases between. In nucleotides, the CDR3 is TGTGCCAGCAGCCCGCGGGGAGAGAGCTCCTACGAGCAGTACTTC. Protein sequence: CASSPRGESSYEQYF.

The chain is built from TRBV5-5 and TRBJ1-2; D not resolved. With 2 bases removed from V and 10 bases from J, the gap between germline ends came to 9 bases. This CDR3 is 11 amino acids long. CDR1 and CDR2 (germline): SGHKS, YYEKEE (reference sequence). The CDR3 spells CASSFGRDYTF. CDR3 coding DNA: TGTGCCAGCAGCTTTGGCCGGGACTACACCTTC.

This clone turned up a few times. The rearrangement links TRBV12-3 or TRBV12-4 to TRBJ1-5; D gene ambiguous. This CDR3 has 12 residues. Trimming left V 2 bases short and J 6 bases short, with 5 bases between. This CDR3 reads CASSLPLQPQHF. As DNA, the CDR3 is TGTGCCAGCAGTTTACCTCTTCAGCCCCAGCATTTT.

The chain employs TRBV6-4 and TRBJ2-4; D is possibly TRBD2 (5 bases). Trimming stripped 5 bases from V and 1 base from J, with 12 bases between. CDR3 length equals 15 residues. CDR1 is MRHNA, CDR2 SNTAGT, per germline. This CDR3 reads CASSPIRGAKNIQYF. CDR3 nucleotides: TGTGCCAGCAGTCCTATTCGCGGGGCCAAAAACATTCAGTACTTC.

The chain employs TRBV12-3 or TRBV12-4 and TRBJ2-7; D is perhaps TRBD1 (5 bases). Trimming left V 5 bases short and J 4 bases short, with 12 bases between. The CDR3 length is 13 residues. CDR3 DNA: TGTGCCAGCAGTCTACACGACAGTTACGAGCAGTACGTC. This encodes CASSLHDSYEQYV.

The genes are TRBV6-1 and TRBJ2-3, with TRBD2 as a possible D gene (5 bases). Between the trimmed V and J ends, which lost 2 bases and 0 bases, there was a span of 15 bases. The CDR3 totals 17 residues. Germline CDR1 reads MNHNS; CDR2 reads SASEGT. The CDR3 region is CASSESLGIGSTDTQYF. The CDR3, as DNA: TGTGCCAGCAGTGAAAGTCTCGGGATCGGGAGCACAGATACGCAGTATTTT.

The chain couples TRBV9 to TRBJ1-3; 9 bases agree with TRBD1. Germline-derived CDR1 and CDR2 are SGDLS and YYNGEE. With V trimmed by 0 bases and J by 2 bases, 3 bases remained unmatched. The length of the CDR3 is 16 residues. The CDR3: CASSVDGTGTGNTIYF. The CDR3 DNA follows: TGTGCCAGCAGCGTAGACGGGACAGGGACTGGAAACACCATATATTTT.

The V call is TRBV4-1, the J call TRBJ2-2, with a tentative D call TRBD2 (7 bases). V was clipped by 1 base and J by 6 bases, with 12 bases between them. Germline V lookup: CDR1 MGHRA, CDR2 YSYEKL. This CDR3 has 15 amino acids. The CDR3, as DNA: TGCGCCAGCAGCCAAGGCGGGGGCAGGGCCGGGGAGCTGTTTTTT. It specifies CASSQGGGRAGELFF.

The chain uses TRBV12-3 or TRBV12-4 and TRBJ2-2; D remains unclear. This CDR3 is built from 13 residues. V was pared by 3 bases and J by 9 bases, with 11 bases between. The CDR3 reads CASSFSSGRELFF. The CDR3 region has the DNA TGTGCCAGCAGTTTTAGTAGTGGGCGGGAGCTGTTTTTT.

The gene calls are TRBV28 and TRBJ2-3; D not certain. This CDR3 is built from 15 residues. CDR1 is MDHEN and CDR2 is SYDVKM in the germline V gene. With 1 base removed from V and 5 bases from J, the gap between germline ends came to 13 bases. CDR3 loop: CASSLSGWLRDTQYF. Written as DNA, the CDR3 is TGTGCCAGCAGTTTATCCGGGTGGTTGAGAGATACGCAGTATTTT.

The genes are TRBV11-2 and TRBJ1-6; 7 bases match TRBD1. The junction had 1 base not matched to a gene; V was cut back by 3 bases and J by 2 bases. This CDR3 comprises 15 residues. Per germline, CDR1 SGHAT and CDR2 FQNNGV. The CDR3 sequence is CASSLQGAYNSPLHF. The DNA for the CDR3 is TGTGCCAGCAGCTTGCAGGGGGCCTATAATTCACCCCTCCACTTT.

This clone has only one observation. V usage is TRBV30 and J usage is TRBJ1-6, with a weak D call TRBD1 (6 bases). Germline V lookup: CDR1 GTSNPN, CDR2 SVGIG (reference sequence). V was pared by 4 bases and J by 0 bases, with 10 bases between. This CDR3 comprises 15 residues. CDR3 sequence: CAWNQGSSYNSPLHF. In nucleotides, the CDR3 is TGTGCCTGGAATCAGGGGAGCTCCTATAATTCACCCCTCCACTTT.

The chain has TRBV11-2 and TRBJ1-1; D is ambiguous. There are 13 residues in the CDR3. Trimming took off 4 bases at V and 6 bases at J, with 12 bases between the two ends. Looked up from germline, CDR1 is SGHAT and CDR2 is FQNNGV. CDR3 sequence: CASSSVREPEAFF. The CDR3 nucleotides read TGTGCCAGCAGCTCAGTGAGGGAACCTGAAGCTTTCTTT.

This rearrangement joins TRBV27 to TRBJ1-6; 8 positions match TRBD1. Germline lookup yields CDR1 MNHEY and CDR2 SMNVEV (reference sequence). CDR3 length: 14 amino acids. V shed 5 bases, J shed 9 bases, and the junction held 6 bases outside the gene matches. CDR3 DNA: TGTGCCAGCAGTGCGGGACAGGTCGTTTCACCCCTCCACTTT. Protein: CASSAGQVVSPLHF.

This chain connects TRBV10-1 to TRBJ2-3, with D unclear. Germline values: CDR1 WNHNN, CDR2 SYGVQD (reference sequence). The CDR3 covers 11 residues. The V end was cut by 4 bases, the J end by 4 bases, with 3 bases between. CDR3 amino acids: CASSAADTQYF. The DNA of the CDR3 is TGCGCCAGCAGTGCCGCAGATACGCAGTATTTT.